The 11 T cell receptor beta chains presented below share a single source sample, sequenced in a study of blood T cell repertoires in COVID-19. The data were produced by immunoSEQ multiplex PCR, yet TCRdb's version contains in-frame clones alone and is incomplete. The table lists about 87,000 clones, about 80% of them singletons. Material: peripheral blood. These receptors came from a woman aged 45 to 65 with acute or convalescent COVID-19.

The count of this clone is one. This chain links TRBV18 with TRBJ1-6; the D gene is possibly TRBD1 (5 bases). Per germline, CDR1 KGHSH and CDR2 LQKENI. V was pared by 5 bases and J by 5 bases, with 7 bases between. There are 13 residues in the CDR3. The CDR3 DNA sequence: TGTGCCAGCTCAGGGGCTAATAATTCACCCCTCCACTTT. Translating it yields CASSGANNSPLHF.

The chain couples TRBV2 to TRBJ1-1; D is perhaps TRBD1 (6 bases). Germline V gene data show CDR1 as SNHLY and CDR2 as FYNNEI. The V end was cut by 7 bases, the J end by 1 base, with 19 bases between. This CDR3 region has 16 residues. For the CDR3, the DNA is TGTGCCAGCACCCAACAGGGACGGATAGAGAACACTGAAGCTTTCTTT. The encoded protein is CASTQQGRIENTEAFF.

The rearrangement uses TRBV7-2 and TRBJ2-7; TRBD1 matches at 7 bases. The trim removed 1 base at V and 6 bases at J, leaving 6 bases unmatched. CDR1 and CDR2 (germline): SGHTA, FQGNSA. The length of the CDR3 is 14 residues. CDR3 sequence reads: CASSLDNRGREQYF. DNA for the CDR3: TGTGCCAGCAGCTTAGACAACAGGGGTCGCGAGCAGTACTTC. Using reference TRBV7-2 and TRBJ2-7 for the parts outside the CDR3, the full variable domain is GAGVSQSPSNKVTEKGKDVELRCDPISGHTALYWYRQSLGQGLEFLIYFQGNSAPDKSGLPSDRFSAERTGGSVSTLTIQRTQQEDSAVYLCASSLDNRGREQYFGPGTRLTVT.

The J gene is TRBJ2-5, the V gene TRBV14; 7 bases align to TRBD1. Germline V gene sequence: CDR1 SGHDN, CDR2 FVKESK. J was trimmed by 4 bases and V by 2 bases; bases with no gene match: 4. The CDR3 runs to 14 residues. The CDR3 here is CASSQTGARETQYF. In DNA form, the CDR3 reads TGTGCCAGCAGCCAAACAGGGGCGCGAGAGACCCAGTACTTC. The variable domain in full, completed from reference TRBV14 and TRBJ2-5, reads EAGVTQFPSHSVIEKGQTVTLRCDPISGHDNLYWYRRVMGKEIKFLLHFVKESKQDESGMPNNRFLAERTGGTYSTLKVQPAELEDSGVYFCASSQTGARETQYFGPGTRLLVL.

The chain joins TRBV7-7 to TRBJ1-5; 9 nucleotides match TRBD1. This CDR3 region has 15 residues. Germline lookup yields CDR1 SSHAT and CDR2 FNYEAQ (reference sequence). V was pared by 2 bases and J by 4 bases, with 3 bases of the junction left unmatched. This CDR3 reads CASSLLGQGNQPQHF. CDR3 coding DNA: TGTGCCAGCAGCTTACTCGGACAGGGGAATCAGCCCCAGCATTTT.

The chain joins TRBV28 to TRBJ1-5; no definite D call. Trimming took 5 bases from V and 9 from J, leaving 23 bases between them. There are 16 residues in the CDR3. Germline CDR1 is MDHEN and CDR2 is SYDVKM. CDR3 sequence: CASSPEALSIGLPQHF. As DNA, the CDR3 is TGTGCCAGCAGTCCGGAGGCACTCTCCATTGGACTGCCCCAGCATTTT.

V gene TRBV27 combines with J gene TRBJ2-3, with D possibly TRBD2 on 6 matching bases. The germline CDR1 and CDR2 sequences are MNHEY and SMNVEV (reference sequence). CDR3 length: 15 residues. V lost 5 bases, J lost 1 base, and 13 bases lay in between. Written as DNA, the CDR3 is TGTGCCAGCAGTATTATAGCGGACCGCACAGATACGCAGTATTTT. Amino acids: CASSIIADRTDTQYF.

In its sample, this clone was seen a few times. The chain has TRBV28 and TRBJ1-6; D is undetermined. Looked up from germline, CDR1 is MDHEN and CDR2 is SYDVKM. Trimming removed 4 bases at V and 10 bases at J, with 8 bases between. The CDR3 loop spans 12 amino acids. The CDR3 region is CASSWTGSPLHF. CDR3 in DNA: TGTGCCAGCAGTTGGACGGGGTCACCCCTCCACTTT.

This CDR3 is CASSNQGGSNQPQHF. DNA of the CDR3: TGTGCCAGTAGTAATCAGGGTGGTAGCAATCAGCCCCAGCATTTT. The gene calls are TRBV19 and TRBJ1-5; weak D call: TRBD1 (5 bases). The V gene's germline CDR1 is LNHDA and CDR2 SQIVND (reference sequence). This CDR3 has 15 residues. Between the trimmed V and J ends, which lost 4 bases and 0 bases, there was a span of 10 bases.

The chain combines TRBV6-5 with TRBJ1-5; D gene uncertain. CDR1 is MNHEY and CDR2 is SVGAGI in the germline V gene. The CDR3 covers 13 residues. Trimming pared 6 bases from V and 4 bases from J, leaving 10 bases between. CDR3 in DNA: TGTGCCAGCAGCCCGACCGGGAATCAGCCCCAGCATTTT. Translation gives CASSPTGNQPQHF.

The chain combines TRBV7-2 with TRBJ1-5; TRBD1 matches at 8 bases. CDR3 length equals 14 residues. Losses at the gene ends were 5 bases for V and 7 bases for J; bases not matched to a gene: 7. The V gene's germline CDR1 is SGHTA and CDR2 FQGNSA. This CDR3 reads CASSAYRGGQPQHF. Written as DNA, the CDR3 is TGTGCCAGCAGCGCCTACAGGGGGGGCCAGCCCCAGCATTTT. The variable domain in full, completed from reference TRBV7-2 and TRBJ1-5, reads GAGVSQSPSNKVTEKGKDVELRCDPISGHTALYWYRQSLGQGLEFLIYFQGNSAPDKSGLPSDRFSAERTGGSVSTLTIQRTQQEDSAVYLCASSAYRGGQPQHFGDGTRLSIL.